This T cell receptor beta chain was observed in a study of PD-L1 blockade in urothelial cancer (dated by TCRdb to the late 2010s). Background on the whole study: Every patient began therapy in the mid-2010s and was given atezolizumab 1,200 mg intravenously every 3 weeks. Roughly nine patients achieved durable clinical benefit and approximately 20 did not. Five patients were left out of tumor TCR analyses because tumors from two patients failed quality control and three patients had no tumor available. About 90% of the roughly 29 patients were identified as males with urothelial cancer of bladder origin, and a prior smoking history was reported by 18 of 29 patients. Progression-free survival longer than 6 months counted as durable clinical benefit, and TCR features were additionally tested against both progression-free and overall survival. Whole exome sequencing and RNA sequencing of pretreatment tumors were performed alongside TCR sequencing in the same patients. Pretreatment blood TCR-seq was available for about 30 patients, at least one posttreatment blood collection was obtained for some 25 patients, and tumor TCR-seq was available for some 25 patients. Tumor samples gave a median of roughly 1,400 T cells and about a thousand unique TCRs, with a median clonality of approximately 0.089 and T cell proportion of about 0.098. Pretreatment tumor samples, along with matched peripheral blood collected serially before and after atezolizumab treatment, underwent TCR sequencing. An ECOG performance status of 0 or 1 was recorded for the patients, and 0 to 3 prior chemotherapy regimens had been received by the patients. The study was an exploratory multi-omic analysis of somatic, immune and clinical correlates of response to PD-L1 blockade with atezolizumab in urothelial cancer. Results and caveats for the whole study, not just this receptor: Tumor samples were FFPE, not collected immediately before treatment, and only one sample per patient was used, possibly missing heterogeneity. Patients with durable benefit showed greater expansion of tumor-associated TCR clones in peripheral blood 3 weeks after starting treatment (n ≈ 23, p = 0.022). A higher proportion of tumor-infiltrating T lymphocytes was found in patients with durable benefit (n of about 24, Mann-Whitney p = 0.047). Because the sample size was small (n of about 30) and many exploratory analyses were performed, the results are intended to be hypothesis-generating.

What the time point label conveys for this sample: pretreatment tumor sample. A total of some 30 patients with locally advanced or metastatic urothelial carcinoma, treated at Memorial Sloan Kettering on a trial protocol, made up the cohort. All tumor tissue used for sequencing was obtained before atezolizumab dosing. The Qiagen DNeasy Blood extraction kit was used to purify genomic DNA from total PBMCs and from tumor samples. This clone has just a few counts. Its antigen is not yet known. No much larger clonotype is one base removed from it; base qualities were not supplied. Synthetic TCR analog templates were spiked into each PCR to estimate absolute template abundance from read counts. For FFPE tumors, housekeeping genes were amplified and quantified to estimate usable DNA and compute T cell fraction. Using the immunoSEQ assay, TCRbeta CDR3 regions were amplified from genomic DNA with bias-controlled V and J gene primers. Sequencing of rearranged TCRbeta segments was done at approximately 20X coverage. The source study handled its data this way. Sequencing errors were corrected by clustering, and CDR3s were annotated against IMGT so that V, D and J genes could be assigned. Only productive TCRbeta rearrangements were used in downstream analyses, excluding out-of-frame or stop-codon sequences. To compute clonality, Shannon entropy was normalized by the log of the number of unique productive sequences and then subtracted from one. Fisher's exact test with Benjamini-Hochberg correction, using a cutoff of adjusted p below 0.01, was how clones that differed between time points or between blood and tumor were identified. The table comes from immuneACCESS by way of TCRdb, which keeps in-frame sequences with V and J called. Part of the clones is missing from these tables; in studies checked, under half for an unresolved V gene and the rest for unknown reasons. Clone size and the V and J calls come from that table; the DNA yielded D and trimming. For this sample there are about 1,700 clones; around 30% appear just once. The ten top clones hold approximately 11% of the sample.

This sequence originates from a woman in her fifties or sixties with urothelial cancer. The sequencing used tumor tissue, collected before atezolizumab (anti-PD-L1) treatment.

The CDR3 in this case is CASTLWGEHYEQYF. At the DNA level, the sequence is TGTGCCAGCACTTTGTGGGGGGAGCACTACGAGCAGTACTTC. Rearrangement joined TRBV6-8 to TRBJ2-7, with TRBD2 perhaps the D gene, on 6 matching bases. Trimming at the junction amounts to 7 bases on V and 3 bases on J, and the germline ends lie 16 bases apart. Including the terminal cysteine and phenylalanine, the CDR3 comprises 14 residues. The read is trimmed to its CDR3 DNA, 42 bases read in frame from base 1. From the germline V gene, CDR1 is MNHGY and CDR2 is SAAAGT.